Listed below are T cell receptor beta chains from one sample, sequenced in a study of CD8 T cells in ankylosing spondylitis. TCRdb analysed the 5' RACE reads with MiXCR anew, one entry per CDR3 protein. Of about 400,000 distinct CDR3 sequences listed, around 20% were seen once; the top ten hold about a sixth. The sequenced sample was blood, either unsorted or a sorted T cell fraction (not recorded which). The origin of the receptors is a male donor with ankylosing spondylitis. Both conserved end residues are part of each CDR3. D genes are given only for firm matches. The listing skips clone size in some rows; elsewhere it reads once, few, many or a size class.

j_call | v_call | clone_size | d_call | cdr3_aa | cdr3_nt
TRBJ2-1 | TRBV20-1 | NA | NA | CSARDVAVREQFF | TGCAGTGCTAGAGATGTGGCAGTACGCGAGCAGTTCTTC
TRBJ2-1 | TRBV7-8 | many | NA | CASSIYGTSTLSSYNEQFF | TGTGCCAGCAGCATATACGGGACCTCTACTCTAAGCTCCTACAATGAGCAGTTCTTC
TRBJ2-7 | TRBV9 | NA | TRBD1 | CASSVRQGDPPVEQYF | TGTGCCAGCAGCGTACGACAGGGGGACCCCCCGGTCGAGCAGTACTTC
TRBJ2-7 | TRBV11-2 | NA | NA | CASSSRQASYEQYF | TGTGCCAGCAGCTCTAGACAGGCCTCCTACGAGCAGTACTTC
TRBJ2-7 | TRBV28 | many | TRBD1 | CASSPRTGSHEQYF | TGTGCCAGCAGTCCCCGGACAGGAAGCCACGAGCAGTACTTC
TRBJ2-6 | TRBV20-1 | few | NA | CSASPSSGANVLTF | TGCAGTGCGAGCCCTAGCTCTGGGGCCAACGTCCTGACTTTC
TRBJ2-1 | TRBV20-1 | few | TRBD2 | CSARDGAGGHNEQFF | TGCAGTGCTAGAGATGGGGCGGGAGGGCACAATGAGCAGTTCTTC
TRBJ1-6 | TRBV7-2 | NA | TRBD1 | CASSRAGGVNSPLHF | TGTGCCAGCAGTCGGGCAGGGGGTGTTAATTCACCCCTCCACTTT
TRBJ2-1 | TRBV7-9 | NA | NA | CASSYNLMGMGEQFF | TGTGCCAGCAGCTACAACTTAATGGGTATGGGTGAGCAGTTCTTC
TRBJ2-7 | TRBV28 | NA | NA | CASSYVPGYEQYF | TGTGCCAGCAGTTATGTCCCGGGCTACGAGCAGTACTTC
TRBJ2-1 | TRBV12-3/TRBV12-4 | many | TRBD2 | CASRPGLAGVVEQFF | TGTGCCAGCAGACCTGGACTAGCGGGAGTGGTTGAGCAGTTCTTC
TRBJ1-5 | TRBV11-2 | NA | TRBD1 | CASSLEGQGLIPNQPQHF | TGTGCCAGCAGCTTAGAGGGACAGGGTTTGATCCCCAATCAGCCCCAGCATTTT
TRBJ2-5 | TRBV20-1 | NA | NA | CSARDIEKETQYF | TGCAGTGCTAGAGATATAGAAAAGGAGACCCAGTACTTC
TRBJ2-1 | TRBV5-1 | few | TRBD2 | CASSLGGLANSYNEQFF | TGCGCCAGCAGCTTGGGGGGACTAGCGAATTCCTACAATGAGCAGTTCTTC
TRBJ1-3 | TRBV20-1 | NA | NA | CSAGSSSGNTIYF | TGCAGTGCTGGGTCAAGCTCTGGAAACACCATATATTTT
TRBJ2-5 | TRBV5-1 | NA | TRBD2 | CASRNQWLAVQETQYF | TGCGCCAGCCGAAACCAGTGGCTAGCGGTCCAAGAGACCCAGTACTTC
TRBJ2-7 | TRBV28 | NA | NA | CASSYLGRRYF | TGTGCCAGCAGTTACTTGGGAAGGCGGTACTTC
TRBJ1-1 | TRBV15 | few | NA | CATSREGWYTEAFF | TGTGCCACCAGCAGAGAGGGTTGGTACACTGAAGCTTTCTTT
TRBJ2-3 | TRBV6-6 | few | NA | CASKVFEPDTQYF | TGTGCCAGCAAAGTCTTCGAACCGGATACGCAGTATTTT
TRBJ1-5 | TRBV18 | NA | NA | CASSPPGRSNQPQHF | TGTGCCAGCTCACCACCGGGACGGAGCAATCAGCCCCAGCATTTT
TRBJ1-2 | TRBV29-1 | many | NA | CSASARGQGYTF | TGCAGCGCTTCTGCCAGGGGCCAAGGCTACACCTTC
TRBJ2-5 | TRBV25-1 | few | TRBD2 | CASSKTGPGLGAETQYF | TGTGCCAGCAGTAAAACAGGTCCGGGACTAGGGGCGGAGACCCAGTACTTC
TRBJ2-2 | TRBV7-2 | few | TRBD2 | CASSLVGLAGTGELFF | TGTGCCAGCAGCTTAGTGGGTCTAGCGGGGACCGGGGAGCTGTTTTTT
TRBJ1-1 | TRBV6-2/TRBV6-3 | many | NA | CASSPAGRANTEAFF | TGTGCCAGCAGCCCAGCCGGGAGAGCGAACACTGAAGCTTTCTTT